Listed here are 17 T cell receptor beta chains from one sample, sequenced in a study of glioma-infiltrating T cells. TCR alpha and beta CDR3 regions were amplified from RNA using iRepertoire nested multiplex PCR. TCRdb re-derived calls from the multiplex PCR reads in MiXCR, one entry per CDR3 protein. The profile shows roughly 100,000 distinct CDR3 sequences, about 37% of them singletons. The sequenced material came from glioma tissue, nonneoplastic brain tissue, or PBMCs (not recorded which). The receptors originated from a human donor with low-grade glioma or glioblastoma, undergoing nonglioma brain surgery, or in good health (not recorded which).

About this clonotype itself: One junction end does not reproduce the germline sequence, and a read error may be involved. The chain employs TRBV7-7 and TRBJ2-1, with 14 nucleotides matching TRBD2. This CDR3 has 18 residues. The V gene's germline CDR1 is SSHAT and CDR2 FNYEAQ (reference sequence). CDR3 DNA sequence: TGTGCCAGCAGCTTAGGACTAGCGGGGGGGAGCTCCTACAATGAGCGGTTCTTC. Translation gives CASSLGLAGGSSYNERFF.

This clonotype was detected a few times. V and J are TRBV29-1 and TRBJ1-4, with D tentatively TRBD1 (5 bases). V lost 7 bases, J lost 5 bases, and 20 bases lay in between. The germline CDR1 and CDR2 sequences are SQVTM and ANQGSEA. This CDR3 spans 15 amino acids. CDR3 amino acids: CSALKTGTENEKLFF. The CDR3 DNA follows: TGCAGCGCCCTAAAGACCGGGACGGAGAATGAAAAACTGTTTTTT.

This clonotype was counted ten times or more. V and J are TRBV7-2 and TRBJ2-3; a weak D match, TRBD1 (6 bases). CDR3 size: 14 residues. Between the trimmed V and J ends, which lost 5 bases and 6 bases, there was a span of 15 bases. Per germline, CDR1 SGHTA and CDR2 FQGNSA. The DNA for the CDR3 is TGTGCCAGCAGCGCACAGGGACCCCCCGATACGCAGTATTTT. It is translated as CASSAQGPPDTQYF.

This clonotype was found many times. Possible read error: a much larger clone is one base away. Because it lacks the conserved phenylalanine or tryptophan at the end, this CDR3 is likely a read error. The CDR3 DNA reads TGTGCCAGCAGTTTATCTAGCTATTACAATGAGCAGTTCCTC. It encodes CASSLSSYYNEQFL. V gene TRBV27 combines with J gene TRBJ2-1; D remains unclear. Germline CDR1 and CDR2: MNHEY and SMNVEV (reference sequence). This CDR3 region has 14 residues. V was pared by 0 bases and J by 4 bases, with 7 bases between.

This clonotype was observed at least ten times. This chain joins TRBV7-6 and TRBJ1-1; D not certain. The germline V gene has CDR1 SGHVS and CDR2 FNYEAQ. The CDR3 has 13 residues. The ends were cut back, 2 bases at V and 0 bases at J, with 4 bases in the middle. The DNA of the CDR3 is TGTGCCAGCAGCTTACTGATGAACACTGAAGCTTTCTTT. It specifies CASSLLMNTEAFF.

The V call is TRBV11-2, the J call TRBJ2-7; tentative D call: TRBD2 (7 bases). The CDR3 spans 17 residues. V was trimmed by 0 bases and J by 2 bases, leaving 17 bases between them. The germline V gene encodes CDR1 SGHAT and CDR2 FQNNGV. The CDR3, as DNA: TGTGCCAGCAGCTTAGACAGTGGGGGGGCATACCCCTACGAGCAGTACTTC. Translated: CASSLDSGGAYPYEQYF.

As to this clonotype: This may stem from a read error, because a much larger clone lies one nucleotide away. The chain links TRBV6-2 or TRBV6-3 to TRBJ2-2; 7 bases agree with TRBD2. Germline V gives CDR1 MNHEY, CDR2 SVGEGT. This CDR3 spans 17 amino acids. With 6 bases clipped from V and 2 bases from J, the junction kept 12 bases outside the gene matches. The DNA for the CDR3 is TGTGCCAGCAGCCGCGGACTAGTGGGAGGAAACACCGGGGAGCTGTTTTTT. Protein sequence: CASSRGLVGGNTGELFF.

Comments on this clonotype: At one of its ends the junction is not consistent with the germline gene, which may arise from a read error. The chain joins TRBV3-1 to TRBJ2-7, with D unclear. Germline CDR1 LGHDT, CDR2 YNNKEL (reference sequence). The CDR3 totals 11 residues. The chain's CDR3 is CASSQSNEQCF. In nucleotides, the CDR3 is TGTGCCAGCAGCCAATCGAATGAGCAGTGCTTC.

This clonotype showed up many times. V and J are TRBV29-1 and TRBJ2-1; no reliable D call. The CDR3 spans 16 residues. V was clipped by 0 bases and J by 0 bases, with 12 bases between them. Germline V CDR1 and CDR2: SQVTM, ANQGSEA. Written as DNA, the CDR3 is TGCAGCGTTGAAGATCCGGGTAGGAGCTCCTACAATGAGCAGTTCTTC. As protein: CSVEDPGRSSYNEQFF.

This chain joins TRBV28 and TRBJ2-3; TRBD2 matches 8 bases. The CDR3 is made up of 16 amino acids. Germline trimming cut 7 bases from V and 2 bases from J; bases unmatched to any gene: 11. CDR1 and CDR2 from the germline V gene are MDHEN and SYDVKM. CDR3 nucleotides: TGTGCCAGCATCTCGGGGGGGCGAGGGGACACAGATACGCAGTATTTT. Its protein product is CASISGGRGDTDTQYF.

The chain links TRBV25-1 to TRBJ1-5; TRBD1 matches 9 bases. The CDR3 loop spans 16 amino acids. V shed 6 bases, J shed 11 bases, and the junction held 17 bases outside the gene matches. Per germline, CDR1 MGHDK and CDR2 SYGVNS. The CDR3 DNA sequence: TGTGCCAGCAGCGGACAGGGACAGGGCCGCATGGGAGCCCAGCATTTT. Protein product: CASSGQGQGRMGAQHF.

At least ten counts were recorded for this clonotype. The chain employs TRBV28 and TRBJ2-7; 7 bases agree with TRBD1. The trim removed 6 bases at V and 4 bases at J, leaving 6 bases unmatched. Germline V gene sequence: CDR1 MDHEN, CDR2 SYDVKM. CDR3 length equals 13 residues. In DNA, the CDR3 is TGTGCCAGCAGAACGGGACAGCAATACGAGCAGTACTTC. Residues: CASRTGQQYEQYF.

This clonotype came up many times. This chain joins TRBV20-1 and TRBJ2-7; perhaps D is TRBD1 or TRBD2 (5 bases each). The germline gives CDR1 DFQATT, CDR2 SNEGSKA (reference sequence). The V and J ends lost 3 bases and 4 bases respectively, with 13 bases between them. The CDR3 contains 13 residues. In nucleotides, the CDR3 is TGCAGTGCTAGCGGGGCCGCAGGGTACGAGCAGTACTTC. It is translated as CSASGAAGYEQYF.

The chain carries TRBV5-1 and TRBJ1-1; D may be TRBD1 (6 bases). The CDR3 is 14 amino acids. V was pared by 5 bases and J by 3 bases, with 14 bases between. Germline V gene lookup returns CDR1 SGHRS and CDR2 YFSETQ. CDR3 DNA sequence: TGCGCCAGCAGTCTCACCAGGGGCGACACTGAAGCTTTCTTT. This gives the protein CASSLTRGDTEAFF.

Regarding this clonotype: A read error may be the cause here, since a much bigger clone is one base away. The chain combines TRBV11-2 with TRBJ2-5; D call uncertain. The germline V and J ends were trimmed by 1 base and 5 bases, with 14 bases remaining between them. The CDR3 has 15 residues. CDR1 is SGHAT and CDR2 is FQNNGV in the germline V gene. The CDR3 bases are TGTGCCAGCAGCTTAGTCTACGTCTCCAAGGAGACCCAGTACTTC. Protein sequence: CASSLVYVSKETQYF.

This clonotype has a count of ten or more. J is TRBJ1-1 and V is TRBV3-1, with D tentatively TRBD1 (5 bases). This CDR3 is built from 15 residues. Germline V lookup: CDR1 LGHDT, CDR2 YNNKEL (reference sequence). Trimming pared 3 bases from V and 7 bases from J, leaving 18 bases between. The CDR3 protein is CASSHKTAQKDEAFF. The CDR3 DNA reads TGTGCCAGCAGCCACAAGACAGCCCAAAAAGATGAAGCTTTCTTT.

In this sample, this clonotype turned up many times. The chain is built from TRBV25-1 and TRBJ2-7, with TRBD2 identical over 8 bases. The V segment lost 6 bases and the J segment 5 bases; nucleotides outside the gene matches: 9. CDR3 length: 14 amino acids. The germline V gene has CDR1 MGHDK and CDR2 SYGVNS. CDR3 region: CASSSRGGYHEQYF. CDR3 coding DNA: TGTGCCAGCAGCTCTCGCGGGGGGTACCACGAGCAGTACTTC.